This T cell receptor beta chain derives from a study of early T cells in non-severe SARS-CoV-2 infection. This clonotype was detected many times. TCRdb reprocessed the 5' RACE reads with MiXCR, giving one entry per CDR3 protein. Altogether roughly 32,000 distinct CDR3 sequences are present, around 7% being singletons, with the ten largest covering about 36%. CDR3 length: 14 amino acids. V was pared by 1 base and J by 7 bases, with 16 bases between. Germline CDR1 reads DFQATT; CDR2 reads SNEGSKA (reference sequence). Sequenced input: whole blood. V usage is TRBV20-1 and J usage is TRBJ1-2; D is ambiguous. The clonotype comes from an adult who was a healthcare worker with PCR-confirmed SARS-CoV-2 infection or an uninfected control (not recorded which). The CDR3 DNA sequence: TGCAGTGCTAGAGCTCCTCGCGCGAGTTTTGGCTACACCTTC. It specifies CSARAPRASFGYTF.